These T cell receptor beta chains were read from a single sample in a study of Graves' ophthalmopathy and Graves' hyperthyroidism. TCRdb re-derived calls from the multiplex PCR reads in MiXCR, one entry per CDR3 protein. This table holds about half a million distinct CDR3 sequences, 13% to 15% found once. The material sequenced was blood. The receptors were sampled from a young woman with Graves' ophthalmopathy. The CDR3 runs from the conserved cysteine through the conserved F or W. The D gene is left open where the match is weak. Not every row has a clone size; where given, it reads once, few, many or a size class.

TRBJ2-2 | . | many | TRBV20-1 | TGCAGTGCTCATAGCACCGGGGAGCTGTTTTTT | CSAHSTGELFF
TRBJ2-7 | . | few | TRBV7-9 | TGTGCCAGCGGAAACTCGGGACTGAGCCTCGGGCAGTACTTC | CASGNSGLSLGQYF
TRBJ1-2 | . | many | TRBV7-8 | TGTGCCAGCAGCTTAGCAGGCGACAGGCGGCTTTATGGCTACACCTTC | CASSLAGDRRLYGYTF
TRBJ1-5 | . | many | TRBV25-1 | TGTGCCAGCGGATGGGGAGGGGGCAATCAGCCCCAGCATTTT | CASGWGGGNQPQHF
TRBJ2-7 | TRBD1 | many | TRBV6-1 | TGTGCCAGCCTAGGATGGGACAGGGGTTCCCACGAGCAGTACTTC | CASLGWDRGSHEQYF
TRBJ2-5 | . | few | TRBV10-3 | TGTGCCATCAGCAGGGCGCGGTCGGTAGAGACCCAGTACTTC | CAISRARSVETQYF
TRBJ1-3 | . | . | TRBV12-3/TRBV12-4 | TGTGCCAGCAGTTTTCCCGGGAGAGGTGGAAACACCATATATTTT | CASSFPGRGGNTIYF
TRBJ2-7 | TRBD1 | many | TRBV28 | TGTGCCAGCAGTAAATACAGGGGAGCCTACGAGCAGTACTTC | CASSKYRGAYEQYF
TRBJ2-7 | TRBD1 | many | TRBV10-3 | TGTGCCATCAGTGAGGGACAGGGTAGTTACGAGCAGTACTTC | CAISEGQGSYEQYF
TRBJ1-1 | . | many | TRBV6-5 | TGTGCCAGCAGCTCAGACTTACCCTATCTTGACACTGAAGCTTTCTTT | CASSSDLPYLDTEAFF
TRBJ1-2 | TRBD1 | . | TRBV19 | TGTGCCAGTAGTACGTCTCCCACAGGGGACTATGGCTACACCTTC | CASSTSPTGDYGYTF
TRBJ2-7 | . | few | TRBV28 | TGTGCCAGCAGTTTATTGTTCGGCGGGATTAGCTCCTACGAGCAGTACTTC | CASSLLFGGISSYEQYF
TRBJ1-1 | . | many | TRBV19 | TGTGCCAGTAATTTAGAGGGGCAGGTCACTGAAGCTTTCTTT | CASNLEGQVTEAFF
TRBJ2-2 | . | few | TRBV5-1 | TGCGCCAGCAGCTCCGTTAGGTCGAACACCGGGGAGCTGTGTTTT | CASSSVRSNTGELCF
TRBJ2-2 | TRBD2 | many | TRBV5-1 | TGCGCCAGCAGCTCGGGACTAGCGGGAGGGCCGAGGAACACCGGGGAGCTGTTTTTT | CASSSGLAGGPRNTGELFF
TRBJ1-5 | . | few | TRBV30 | TGTGCCTGGAGTGGGCAGGCCGATCAGCCCCAGCATTTT | CAWSGQADQPQHF
TRBJ1-3 | TRBD1 | many | TRBV6-1 | TGTGCCAGCAGTCCCCGGGGACAGCCAGGAAACACCATATATTTT | CASSPRGQPGNTIYF
TRBJ1-6 | . | few | TRBV10-3 | TGTGCCATCAGTGAGCCGGAGGCAGGGCCATATAATTCACCCCTCCACTTT | CAISEPEAGPYNSPLHF
TRBJ2-3 | . | few | TRBV2 | TGTGCCAGCAGTGAATATAGCTCAAATACGCAGTATTTT | CASSEYSSNTQYF
TRBJ1-5 | . | many | TRBV5-1 | TGCGCCAGCAGCACGCAGGGTGACCAGCCCCAGCATTTT | CASSTQGDQPQHF
TRBJ1-5 | . | many | TRBV12-3/TRBV12-4 | TGTGCCAGCAGTTTGGAGAACCAGCCCCAGCATTTT | CASSLENQPQHF
TRBJ1-3 | TRBD1 | many | TRBV2 | TGTGCCAGCAGTGATCGACAGGGTAGAAACACCATATATTTT | CASSDRQGRNTIYF
TRBJ2-7 | TRBD2 | . | TRBV27 | TGTGCCAGCAGTTTTGCGGGACTAGCGGTCTACGAGCAGTACTTC | CASSFAGLAVYEQYF
TRBJ2-7 | . | . | TRBV18 | TGTGCCAGCTCACCACAGAGCGCGGGACTCTACGAGCAGTACTTC | CASSPQSAGLYEQYF
TRBJ1-1 | . | many | TRBV20-1 | TGCAGTGCCGGTTCTGGACGGGACACTGAAGCTTTCTTT | CSAGSGRDTEAFF
TRBJ2-2 | TRBD2 | few | TRBV12-3/TRBV12-4 | TGTGCCAGCAGTTTAGGCGGGGGGCCCACCGGGGAGCTGTTTTTT | CASSLGGGPTGELFF
TRBJ1-5 | . | many | TRBV12-3/TRBV12-4 | TGTGCCAGCAGTTTATCCTTGACAGATAGCAATCAGCCCCAGCATTTT | CASSLSLTDSNQPQHF
TRBJ2-2 | . | many | TRBV11-1 | TGTGCCAGCAGCTTCCCCGGGTATGGGGACACCGGGGAGCTGTTTTTT | CASSFPGYGDTGELFF
TRBJ2-7 | . | many | TRBV7-8 | TGTGCCAGCAGCTCGAGGAATGGGGTCTACGAGCAGTACTTC | CASSSRNGVYEQYF
TRBJ2-5 | . | few | TRBV30 | TGTGCCTGGAGTCTGGGGATACAAGAGACCCAGTACTTC | CAWSLGIQETQYF
TRBJ2-5 | TRBD2 | many | TRBV27 | TGTGCCAGCAGCGGGGGGGTGTACCAAGAGACCCAGTACTTC | CASSGGVYQETQYF
TRBJ2-7 | TRBD2 | . | TRBV12-3/TRBV12-4 | TGTGCCAGCAGTGCATGGCGGGGGGTTGGGTCCTACGAGCAGTACTTC | CASSAWRGVGSYEQYF
TRBJ2-7 | . | many | TRBV27 | TGTGCCAGCAGTTTGGGTCGAACCTACGAGCAGTACTTC | CASSLGRTYEQYF
TRBJ1-5 | . | many | TRBV30 | TGTGCCTGGGACCTGACTCCCTGGGGGCCCCAGCATTTT | CAWDLTPWGPQHF
TRBJ1-5 | . | many | TRBV18 | TGTGCCAGCTCACCGGACACCCTTACCCCTTATAGCAATCAGCCCCAGCATTTT | CASSPDTLTPYSNQPQHF
TRBJ2-2 | . | . | TRBV7-8 | TGTGCCAGCGGGACATCCGTTAACGCGAACACCGGGGAGCTGTTTTTT | CASGTSVNANTGELFF
TRBJ1-2 | TRBD1 | many | TRBV6-5 | TGTGCCAGCAGTTCGACAGGGGGAGATAGAGATGGCTACACCTTC | CASSSTGGDRDGYTF
TRBJ1-2 | TRBD1 | . | TRBV10-3 | TGTGCCATCAGCCGATCGGGACAGGGATTCTATGGCTACACCTTC | CAISRSGQGFYGYTF
TRBJ2-2 | TRBD1 | many | TRBV12-3/TRBV12-4 | TGTGCCAGCAGTCCTGGGACAGGGAGAGTCACCGGGGAGCTGTTTTTT | CASSPGTGRVTGELFF
TRBJ2-7 | . | . | TRBV6-1 | TGTGCCAGCATCTCGGCCGTTAACGCGGGGTTCTACGAGCAGTACTTC | CASISAVNAGFYEQYF
TRBJ2-4 | . | many | TRBV2 | TGTGCCAGCAGGGGGATCAAAAACATTCAGTACTTC | CASRGIKNIQYF
TRBJ1-1 | . | few | TRBV15 | TGTGCCACCAGCAGTCCCGGGAGGCGCCTGGAAGCTTTCTTT | CATSSPGRRLEAFF
TRBJ1-2 | . | . | TRBV19 | TGTGCCAGTAGTATTGGTTGGGACGTGAGCTATGGCTACACCTTC | CASSIGWDVSYGYTF
TRBJ1-1 | . | few | TRBV6-1 | TGTGCCAGCAGTGAAAATTCCGCAGTCACTGAAGCTTTCTTT | CASSENSAVTEAFF
TRBJ2-7 | . | few | TRBV11-1 | TGTGCCAGCAGCCTAGGGGAACTACCCTGGGAGCAGTACTTC | CASSLGELPWEQYF
TRBJ1-2 | . | many | TRBV6-5 | TGTGCCAGCAGTTACTCGAGACTCAACTATGGCTACACCTTC | CASSYSRLNYGYTF
TRBJ2-5 | . | few | TRBV28 | TGTGCCAGCAGTGGGAGCTCTGAGGGACAAGAGACCCAGTACTTC | CASSGSSEGQETQYF
TRBJ1-5 | . | many | TRBV19 | TGTGCCAGTAGTATTGTTGCAGGGATAAATCAGCCCCAGCATTTT | CASSIVAGINQPQHF
TRBJ1-5 | TRBD1 | many | TRBV6-1 | TGTGCCAGCAGTGAGGACAGGGGGAACAATCAGCCCCAGCATTTT | CASSEDRGNNQPQHF
TRBJ1-1 | . | . | TRBV30 | TGTGCCTGGAGTGTACCGGACACTGAAGCTTTCTTT | CAWSVPDTEAFF
TRBJ1-5 | TRBD1 | many | TRBV6-1 | TGTGCCAGCAGTCCCCGGACAGGGAATCAGCCCCAGCATTTT | CASSPRTGNQPQHF
TRBJ2-7 | . | many | TRBV7-2 | TGTGCCAGCACTAAAAGAGGCGAGCAGTACTTC | CASTKRGEQYF